Sequencing of this T cell receptor beta chain was carried out in a study of T cell repertoires in cytomegalovirus infection. The overall study: Through public TCR beta signatures, both CMV infection and matching HLA type were indicated.

About this clonotype itself: Its antigen is as yet unknown.

Findings of the study overall: Dominating the ex vivo response were HLA-C-restricted CMV-specific TCR beta clonotypes. Public TCR beta family frequency separated CMV-and-HLA carriers, including in an independent cohort.

V gave up 6 bases and J gave up 3 bases, with 16 bases separating them. Germline CDR1 and CDR2: DFQATT and SNEGSKA (reference sequence). The CDR3 consists of 14 residues. TCRdb itself ran the reads through MiXCR, one entry per CDR3 protein. This repertoire shows 450,000 to 550,000 distinct CDR3 sequences, about 17% found once; its top ten account for around 25%. The sequenced sample was CD8+ T cells from PBMCs. The sequence derives from a human donor in good health (CMV status not recorded). Some clones in this sample may be carry-over from other donors' samples. This chain connects TRBV20-1 to TRBJ2-3; perhaps TRBD2 as D (6 bases). The CDR3 sequence is CSAEAGKKTDTQYF. CDR3 sequence (DNA): TGCAGTGCCGAGGCGGGGAAGAAAACAGATACGCAGTATTTT.